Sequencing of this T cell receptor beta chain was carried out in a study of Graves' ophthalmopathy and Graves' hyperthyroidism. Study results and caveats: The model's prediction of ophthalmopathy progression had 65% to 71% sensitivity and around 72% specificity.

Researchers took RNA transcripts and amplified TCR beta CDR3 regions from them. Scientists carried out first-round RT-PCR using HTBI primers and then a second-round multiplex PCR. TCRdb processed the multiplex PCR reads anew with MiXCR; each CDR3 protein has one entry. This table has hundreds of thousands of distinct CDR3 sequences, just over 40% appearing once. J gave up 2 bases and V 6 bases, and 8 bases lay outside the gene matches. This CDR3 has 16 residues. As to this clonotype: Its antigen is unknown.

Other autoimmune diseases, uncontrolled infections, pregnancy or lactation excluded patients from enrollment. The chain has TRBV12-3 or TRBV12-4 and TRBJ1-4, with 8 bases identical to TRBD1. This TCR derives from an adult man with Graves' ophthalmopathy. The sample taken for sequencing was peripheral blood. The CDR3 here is CASRRTGTVTNEKLFF. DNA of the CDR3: TGTGCCAGCAGGAGGACAGGGACAGTTACTAATGAAAAACTGTTTTTT.